This T cell receptor (beta chain) was retrieved from a study of blood T cells in healthy people across ages. Study background: For every two T cells, template switching captured about one barcoded beta molecule.

The CDR3 length is 12 residues. V was trimmed by 7 bases and J by 6 bases, leaving 10 bases between them. Looked up from germline, CDR1 is ENHRY and CDR2 is SYGVKD. Concerning this clonotype: Antigen: not known.

For the second PCR, which ran for about 7 to 11 cycles, a sample-barcoded 5' primer and a J-beta primer mix were used. TCRdb reprocessed the 5' RACE reads via MiXCR and lists one record per CDR3 protein. The profile shows some 640,000 distinct CDR3 sequences, around 31% of them singletons. Regarding the study as a whole: Measured against age, TCR beta diversity per million T cells decreased in a roughly linear manner.

The sample consisted of blood. The clonotype originates from a woman aged 80 or over in good health. V usage is TRBV10-3 and J usage is TRBJ2-1; D gene ambiguous. CDR3 sequence: CAIMDAPNEQFF. In nucleotides, the CDR3 is TGTGCCATCATGGACGCCCCCAATGAGCAGTTCTTC.